A selection of T cell receptor beta chains follows, all from one sample in a study of blood T cell repertoires in COVID-19. Only in-frame clones appear in the TCRdb table, and some are missing; sequencing was by immunoSEQ multiplex PCR. The data show 400,000 or so clones, 70% to 90% seen once. The sample was peripheral blood. The receptors were sampled from a young man with COVID-19, enrolled during active disease. The CDR3 runs from the conserved cysteine through the conserved F or W. Each record gives: clone size, D gene, J gene, V gene, CDR3 protein, CDR3 DNA. The D gene is left open where the match is weak. Clone size is not always given. Where it is, it says once, few, many or a class for expanded clones.

clone_size: .; d_call: TRBD2; j_call: TRBJ2-6; v_call: TRBV18; cdr3_aa: CASSREGSGANVLTF; cdr3_nt: TGTGCCAGCTCACGGGAGGGTTCTGGGGCCAACGTCCTGACTTTC
clone_size: .; d_call: .; j_call: TRBJ2-3; v_call: TRBV7-6; cdr3_aa: CASSLEGASGQYTDTQYF; cdr3_nt: TGTGCCAGCAGCTTAGAGGGGGCCAGCGGGCAGTACACAGATACGCAGTATTTT
clone_size: .; d_call: .; j_call: TRBJ2-1; v_call: TRBV27; cdr3_aa: CASSFTTPYNEQFF; cdr3_nt: TGTGCCAGCAGTTTCACTACCCCCTACAATGAGCAGTTCTTC
clone_size: once; d_call: TRBD2; j_call: TRBJ2-1; v_call: TRBV25-1; cdr3_aa: CASSESGWGLAAVHEQFF; cdr3_nt: TGTGCCAGCAGTGAATCCGGGTGGGGACTAGCGGCCGTGCATGAGCAGTTCTTC
clone_size: .; d_call: TRBD1; j_call: TRBJ2-7; v_call: TRBV2; cdr3_aa: CASRPGQASYEQYF; cdr3_nt: TGTGCCAGCAGACCGGGACAGGCCTCCTACGAGCAGTACTTC
clone_size: .; d_call: TRBD1; j_call: TRBJ1-1; v_call: TRBV5-1; cdr3_aa: CASSGGGTNTEAFF; cdr3_nt: TGCGCCAGCAGCGGAGGGGGCACGAACACTGAAGCTTTCTTT
clone_size: .; d_call: .; j_call: TRBJ1-4; v_call: TRBV30; cdr3_aa: CAWSVGGGSEKLFF; cdr3_nt: TGTGCCTGGAGTGTCGGGGGGGGAAGTGAAAAACTGTTTTTT
clone_size: .; d_call: TRBD1; j_call: TRBJ2-7; v_call: TRBV6-2/TRBV6-3; cdr3_aa: CASSLTTGSTYEQYF; cdr3_nt: TGTGCCAGCAGTCTAACGACAGGGAGCACCTACGAGCAGTACTTC
clone_size: .; d_call: TRBD2; j_call: TRBJ2-2; v_call: TRBV30; cdr3_aa: CAWSIRTSGWNTGELFF; cdr3_nt: TGTGCCTGGAGTATTAGGACTAGCGGGTGGAACACCGGGGAGCTGTTTTTT
clone_size: .; d_call: TRBD1; j_call: TRBJ1-4; v_call: TRBV16; cdr3_aa: CASSGDSTNEKLFF; cdr3_nt: TGTGCCAGCAGCGGGGACAGTACTAATGAAAAACTGTTTTTT
clone_size: .; d_call: TRBD2; j_call: TRBJ2-3; v_call: TRBV7-2; cdr3_aa: CASSSPGLAGGTDTQYF; cdr3_nt: TGTGCCAGCAGCTCCCCGGGACTAGCGGGAGGCACAGATACGCAGTATTTT
clone_size: .; d_call: TRBD2; j_call: TRBJ2-5; v_call: TRBV2; cdr3_aa: CASSEDGGGAETQYF; cdr3_nt: TGTGCCAGCAGTGAAGATGGCGGGGGGGCTGAGACCCAGTACTTC
clone_size: .; d_call: TRBD1; j_call: TRBJ2-1; v_call: TRBV5-4; cdr3_aa: CASSSQGPSSYNEQFF; cdr3_nt: TGTGCCAGCAGCTCACAGGGGCCCAGCTCCTACAATGAGCAGTTCTTC
clone_size: .; d_call: .; j_call: TRBJ1-2; v_call: TRBV3-1/TRBV3-2; cdr3_aa: CASSHGQNYGYTF; cdr3_nt: TGTGCCAGCAGCCACGGACAGAACTATGGCTACACCTTC
clone_size: .; d_call: .; j_call: TRBJ1-4; v_call: TRBV3-1/TRBV3-2; cdr3_aa: CASSQGPRVGEKLFF; cdr3_nt: TGTGCCAGCAGCCAAGGACCCCGGGTTGGCGAAAAACTGTTTTTT
clone_size: .; d_call: .; j_call: TRBJ2-1; v_call: TRBV5-4; cdr3_aa: CASSLRVAPGEQFF; cdr3_nt: TGTGCCAGCAGCTTGAGAGTAGCTCCCGGTGAGCAGTTCTTC